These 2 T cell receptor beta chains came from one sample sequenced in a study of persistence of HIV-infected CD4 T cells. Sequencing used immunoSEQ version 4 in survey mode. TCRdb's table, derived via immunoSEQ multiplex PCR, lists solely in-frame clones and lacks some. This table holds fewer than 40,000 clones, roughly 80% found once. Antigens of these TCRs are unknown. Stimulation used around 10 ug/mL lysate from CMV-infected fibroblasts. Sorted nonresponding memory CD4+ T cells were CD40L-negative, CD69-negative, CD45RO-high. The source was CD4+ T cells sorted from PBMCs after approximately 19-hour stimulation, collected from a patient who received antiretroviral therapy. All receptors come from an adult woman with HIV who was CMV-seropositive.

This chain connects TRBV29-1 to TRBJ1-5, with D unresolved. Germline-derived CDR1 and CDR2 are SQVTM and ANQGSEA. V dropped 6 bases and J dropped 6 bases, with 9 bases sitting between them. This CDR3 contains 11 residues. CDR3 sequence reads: CSVGEFQPQHF. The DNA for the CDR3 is TGCAGCGTCGGAGAGTTTCAGCCCCAGCATTTT.

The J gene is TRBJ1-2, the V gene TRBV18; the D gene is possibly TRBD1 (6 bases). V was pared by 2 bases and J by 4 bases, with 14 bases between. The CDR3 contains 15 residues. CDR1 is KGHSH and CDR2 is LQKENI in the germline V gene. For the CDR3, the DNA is TGTGCCAGCTCACCATACCCGACAGGACTCTATGGCTACACCTTC. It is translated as CASSPYPTGLYGYTF.